This TCR beta chain was retrieved from a study of memory B cells and T cells in multiple sclerosis. The data were produced by immunoSEQ multiplex PCR, yet TCRdb's version contains in-frame clones alone and is incomplete. In the table there are 46,000 or so clones, around 79% of which are singletons. Stimulus-free culture yielded autoproliferating CFSE-dim and non-proliferating CFSE-high T cells, each sequenced separately. Pooled replicate wells came from some 50 million CFSE-labeled PBMCs cultured around seven days without stimulus. J lost 2 bases, V lost 0 bases, and 7 bases had no gene match. This CDR3 region has 17 residues. Germline values: CDR1 LGHNA, CDR2 YSLEER. Notes on this clone: What it recognizes is unknown.

J is TRBJ2-7 and V is TRBV4-3; 10 nucleotides align to TRBD1. Sample: PBMCs from blood kept in culture. The sequence was collected from a human donor with multiple sclerosis. CDR3 bases: TGCGCCAGCAGCCAAGATTTGAGGACAGGGGGGACCTACGAGCAGTACTTC. Amino acids: CASSQDLRTGGTYEQYF.